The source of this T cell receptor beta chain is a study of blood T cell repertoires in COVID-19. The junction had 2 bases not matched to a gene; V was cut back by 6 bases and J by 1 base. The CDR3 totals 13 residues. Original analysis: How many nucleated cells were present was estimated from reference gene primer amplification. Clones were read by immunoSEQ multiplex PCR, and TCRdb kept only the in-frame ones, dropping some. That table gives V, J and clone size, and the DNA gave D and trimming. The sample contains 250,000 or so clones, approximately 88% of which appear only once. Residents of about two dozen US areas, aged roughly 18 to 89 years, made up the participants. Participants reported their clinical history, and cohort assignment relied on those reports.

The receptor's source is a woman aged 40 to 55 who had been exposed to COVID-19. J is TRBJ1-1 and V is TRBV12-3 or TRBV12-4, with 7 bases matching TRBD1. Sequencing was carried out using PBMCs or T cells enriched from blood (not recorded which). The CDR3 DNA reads TGTGCCAGCAGCCCAGGGGGGAACACTGAAGCTTTCTTT. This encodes CASSPGGNTEAFF.